The rows below give T cell receptor beta chains drawn from one sample of a study of T cell responses to AZD1222 COVID-19 vaccine. Profiled with immunoSEQ multiplex PCR; TCRdb holds only in-frame clones, not every one. The table includes about 140,000 clones, 90% detected once. The sample here was peripheral blood, taken 28 days after the second AZD1222 dose. These receptors came from an adult who received the AZD1222 COVID-19 vaccine. CDR3s include the opening cysteine and the closing phenylalanine or tryptophan. A D gene is named only where the DNA matches it firmly. Size tells how often a clone was seen (once, few, many) or the class of an expanded clone, and some rows leave it out.

TGTGCCAGCAGTTTGGTCGGGATGGGTGGAAACAATCAGCCCCAGCATTTT	CASSLVGMGGNNQPQHF	NA	TRBV28	TRBJ1-5	NA
TGTGCCAGTAGTATTCTCGGGGAGGGTCAATATGGCTACACCTTC	CASSILGEGQYGYTF	NA	TRBV19	TRBJ1-2	NA
TGTGCCAGCACCGAGGACAGCTCTGGAAACACCATATATTTT	CASTEDSSGNTIYF	NA	TRBV28	TRBJ1-3	NA
TGTGCCAGCAGCTTGGGTGTGGCTAGCCGCGCAGATACGCAGTATTTT	CASSLGVASRADTQYF	NA	TRBV5-4	TRBJ2-3	NA
TGCGCCAGCACCCCGGACAGGAGAAACACCGGGGAGCTGTTTTTT	CASTPDRRNTGELFF	NA	TRBV10-1	TRBJ2-2	TRBD1
TGCGCCAGCAGCCAAGAGGTTGGCGCAGGGGGCCGAAAACTGTTTTTT	CASSQEVGAGGRKLFF	NA	TRBV4-1	TRBJ1-4	TRBD1
TGCGCCAGCAGCTTGGGGGACGACTCATACGAGCAGTACTTC	CASSLGDDSYEQYF	NA	TRBV5-1	TRBJ2-7	NA
TGTGCCAGCACCCGTTTTGGACAGGCCAATTCACCCCTCCACTTT	CASTRFGQANSPLHF	NA	TRBV27	TRBJ1-6	TRBD1
TGTGCCAGCAGCCAAGACGGGACTAGTGGCGATGAGCAGTTCTTC	CASSQDGTSGDEQFF	NA	TRBV4-2	TRBJ2-1	TRBD2
TGTGCCAGCAGACACCGGCGCGCGGTAGGCTACGAGCAGTACTTC	CASRHRRAVGYEQYF	NA	TRBV6-5	TRBJ2-7	NA
TGTGCCACCAGTGATTCGACAGGGCTTGGGGAAAAACTGTTTTTT	CATSDSTGLGEKLFF	NA	TRBV24-1	TRBJ1-4	TRBD1
TGCAGTGCTAGTGCCTGGGAGGCTAATGAAAAACTGTTTTTT	CSASAWEANEKLFF	once	TRBV20-1	TRBJ1-4	NA
TGTGCCAGCAGCTTGGGGGCTATCGAGACCCAGTACTTC	CASSLGAIETQYF	once	TRBV5-6	TRBJ2-5	NA
TGTGCCAGCAGTTACCAGGGGGGAAGTGGCTACACCTTC	CASSYQGGSGYTF	NA	TRBV28	TRBJ1-2	TRBD1
TGCGCCAGCTCAGAAGGGACATACTCCTACGAGCAGTACTTC	CASSEGTYSYEQYF	NA	TRBV5-1	TRBJ2-7	NA
TGTGCCAGCAGTTTCCCGGGACAGTACTCCTACGAGCAGTACTTC	CASSFPGQYSYEQYF	NA	TRBV28	TRBJ2-7	TRBD1
TGCGCCAGCAGCTTGGGGCGGGATGAGCAGTTCTTC	CASSLGRDEQFF	NA	TRBV5-1	TRBJ2-1	NA
TGTGCCAGTAGTATCCAGTTAGCCAAAAACATTCAGTACTTC	CASSIQLAKNIQYF	NA	TRBV19	TRBJ2-4	NA
TGTGCCAGCAGTTACTCGACGGGACAGGGGTTCAATGAGCAGTTCTTC	CASSYSTGQGFNEQFF	NA	TRBV6-5	TRBJ2-1	TRBD1
TGTGCCAGCAGCGTAGCATTTGGGGGAAGCCAGTACTTC	CASSVAFGGSQYF	NA	TRBV9	TRBJ2-7	NA
TGTGCCAGTAGCCCTAGTTATAACTCCTACAATGAGCAGTTCTTC	CASSPSYNSYNEQFF	NA	TRBV19	TRBJ2-1	NA
TGTGCCAGCAGTTTGCCAGGGTCGCTTGACACTGAAGCTTTCTTT	CASSLPGSLDTEAFF	NA	TRBV28	TRBJ1-1	NA